This T cell receptor (beta chain) appears in the sequencing data of a study of PD-1 blockade in classical Hodgkin lymphoma. Study results and limitations: Reports described newly diagnosed patients as having lower baseline TCR diversity than healthy donors. Complete responders started with a diversity level that resembled newly diagnosed patients at baseline.

The patients all showed relapse after autologous stem cell transplantation, while their brentuximab vedotin exposure varied. Complete response, partial response or progressive disease made up the best responses. About this clone itself: Antigen unknown.

Sequencing was performed with immunoSEQ multiplex PCR; in TCRdb, only in-frame clones are kept and a portion is missing. The repertoire has approximately 50,000 clones, 88% of them found once; the top ten carry over 5%. The clonotype comes from a human donor with classical Hodgkin lymphoma. Specimen: peripheral blood mononuclear cells (PBMCs), collected before the second cycle of nivolumab.

The CDR3 coding sequence is TGTGCCAGTAGTATAGGGCGGGGACAGGGGGCGCCGAAGTTTACCGGGGAGCTGTTTTTT. This translates into CASSIGRGQGAPKFTGELFF. The V and J genes are TRBV19 and TRBJ2-2; TRBD1 agrees at 12 bases. Germline V gene lookup returns CDR1 LNHDA and CDR2 SQIVND (reference sequence). V lost 1 base to trimming and J lost 5 bases; unmatched junction nucleotides: 14. This CDR3 is built from 20 residues.